This T cell receptor beta chain was sequenced in a study of regulatory T cells in long-lasting Graves disease. This clonotype was seen ten or more times. What it binds is unknown. HTBI primers from iRepertoire and Arm-PCR of CDR3 regions yielded the TCR beta libraries. TCRdb fed the multiplex PCR reads into MiXCR, producing one record per CDR3 protein. The sample lists 650,000 to 850,000 distinct CDR3 sequences, approximately 31% occurring once. Time point: persistent/refractory GD, antithyroid drugs over 5 years with positive TRAb. The TCR library was prepared using RNA isolated from PBMCs. The V gene's germline CDR1 is MNHGY and CDR2 SVAAGI. CDR3 length: 16 amino acids. V was trimmed by 3 bases and J by 12 bases, leaving 24 bases between them. Broader study findings: There was favoring of TRBV28, TRBJ1-2 and TRBJ2-5 in persistent disease.

The TCR originated in a female donor with Graves disease. The chain joins TRBV6-9 to TRBJ2-1, with a tentative D call TRBD1 (5 bases). The sequencing used peripheral blood mononuclear cells (PBMCs), collected when the disease was refractory, from a patient treated with antithyroid drugs. CDR3 nucleotides: TGTGCCAGCAGTTACTCTCCCCCCCCCAGCGCCCAGGGGCAGTTCTTC. It is translated as CASSYSPPPSAQGQFF.